A single T cell receptor beta chain is shown here with its context. This record comes from a study of blood T cell repertoires in COVID-19. Across the whole study: Acute-phase and convalescent COVID-19 samples originated in the United States, Italy and Spain. In each case, the material was cDNA or gDNA derived from T cells, B-cell-depleted T cells, or PBMCs.

Germline assignment: CDR1 KGHDR and CDR2 SFDVKD. V was cut by 5 bases and J by 3 bases, with 12 bases left in between. This CDR3 region has 15 residues. Authors' methods: Cell counts per sample came from amplifying reference gene primers. Repertoires were generated with immunoSEQ multiplex PCR, while TCRdb's copy carries only in-frame clones and drops some. V, J and clone size reflect that table, while D and trimming were determined from the DNA. The sample has some 15,000 clones; 80% to 90% are singletons. This TCR came from a woman between 55 and 75 years old with acute or convalescent COVID-19. The chain uses TRBV24-1 and TRBJ2-2; unclear D gene. The sequencing sample was made of peripheral blood. CDR3 protein: CATSGARRDTGELFF. DNA of the CDR3: TGTGCCACCAGTGGGGCCCGCCGTGACACCGGGGAGCTGTTTTTT.